These 24 T cell receptor beta chains were all obtained from the same sample, sequenced in a study of blood T cell repertoires in COVID-19. Profiled with immunoSEQ multiplex PCR; TCRdb holds only in-frame clones, not every one. The table includes about 240,000 clones, about 80% detected once. The sequenced material came from peripheral blood. These receptors originate from a woman of 80 years or more with acute or convalescent COVID-19.

The chain combines TRBV4-1 with TRBJ1-3; D might be TRBD1 (5 bases). Germline values: CDR1 MGHRA, CDR2 YSYEKL. The CDR3 covers 15 residues. The ends were cut back, 4 bases at V and 4 bases at J, with 14 bases in the middle. CDR3 in amino acids: CASSRRAGLGNTIYF. For the CDR3, the DNA is TGCGCCAGCAGCCGCCGGGCAGGGTTGGGAAACACCATATATTTT.

This chain uses TRBV7-9 with TRBJ1-4; perhaps TRBD1 as D (6 bases). This CDR3 has 15 amino acids. Between the trimmed V and J ends, which lost 3 bases and 8 bases, there was a span of 16 bases. Looked up from germline, CDR1 is SEHNR and CDR2 is FQNEAQ (reference sequence). The CDR3 DNA follows: TGTGCCAGCAGCTTTGGCCCTTTGAGGGGGGAAAAACTGTTTTTT. Translated, it gives CASSFGPLRGEKLFF.

This sequence joins TRBV29-1 and TRBJ2-1; possible D gene TRBD1, 5 bases. This CDR3 region has 13 residues. Germline lookup yields CDR1 SQVTM and CDR2 ANQGSEA. The V gene lost 6 bases and the J gene lost 7 bases, with 16 bases spanning the gap. The CDR3 sequence: CSVWLRVKNEQFF. The CDR3 DNA is TGCAGCGTCTGGCTCAGGGTAAAGAATGAGCAGTTCTTC.

This chain connects TRBV2 to TRBJ1-2; 9 bases fit TRBD1. CDR3 length: 13 amino acids. Germline CDR1 SNHLY, CDR2 FYNNEI. The ends lost 4 bases at V and 8 bases at J; junction bases unmatched: 5. CDR3 bases: TGTGCCAGCAGTGGGGTGACAGGGGGAGGCTACACCTTC. The encoded protein is CASSGVTGGGYTF.

The chain has TRBV5-1 and TRBJ2-1, with no clear D. Germline V gives CDR1 SGHRS, CDR2 YFSETQ. The CDR3 extends over 15 amino acids. V was cut by 0 bases and J by 0 bases, with 7 bases left in between. This CDR3 reads CASSLDWSSYNEQFF. For the CDR3, the DNA is TGCGCCAGCAGCTTGGACTGGAGCTCCTACAATGAGCAGTTCTTC.

The chain carries TRBV2 and TRBJ2-3; TRBD2 might be the D (5 bases). The V and J ends lost 7 bases and 7 bases respectively, with 18 bases between them. The V gene's germline CDR1 is SNHLY and CDR2 FYNNEI. The CDR3 length is 14 residues. The CDR3 DNA is TGTGCCAGCACTGCGGGCGGCCAGGTCAATACGCAGTATTTT. This encodes CASTAGGQVNTQYF.

The chain uses TRBV2 and TRBJ1-2, with D hard to call. The germline V gene has CDR1 SNHLY and CDR2 FYNNEI. This CDR3 has 15 residues. V dropped 3 bases and J dropped 4 bases, with 15 bases sitting between them. In DNA, the CDR3 is TGTGCCAGCAGTGAGTCCCCTTCTGTCGGCTATGGCTACACCTTC. This encodes CASSESPSVGYGYTF.

The rearrangement uses TRBV30 and TRBJ1-4; TRBD1 agrees at 9 bases. The CDR3 covers 13 residues. V gave up 7 bases and J gave up 8 bases; unmatched junction bases: 8. Germline values: CDR1 GTSNPN, CDR2 SVGIG (reference sequence). The CDR3: CASSRTGVEKLFF. The CDR3, as DNA: TGTGCCTCTAGCCGGACAGGGGTCGAAAAACTGTTTTTT.

V and J are TRBV11-3 and TRBJ2-1; 10 bases align to TRBD2. Germline CDR1 and CDR2: SGHNT and YENEEA. V trimming: 5 bases; J trimming: 2 bases; junction bases outside the gene matches: 0. CDR3 length equals 14 residues. The CDR3 here is CASSLAGAYNEQFF. In nucleotides, the CDR3 is TGTGCCAGCAGCCTAGCGGGGGCCTACAATGAGCAGTTCTTC.

The V call is TRBV6-1, the J call TRBJ2-2; perhaps TRBD2 as D (6 bases). Trimming left V 0 bases short and J 4 bases short, with 15 bases between. The CDR3 is 17 residues long. From germline, CDR1 is MNHNS and CDR2 SASEGT. CDR3 amino acids: CASSEAPGVISTGELFF. The CDR3 region has the DNA TGTGCCAGCAGTGAAGCACCGGGGGTGATCTCCACCGGGGAGCTGTTTTTT.

A few counts support this clone. Distinct nucleotide sequences in the sample also encode this CDR3. The genes are TRBV28 and TRBJ2-7, with 9 bases aligning to TRBD1. The CDR3 totals 14 residues. With V trimmed by 5 bases and J by 5 bases, 7 bases remained unmatched. Germline V CDR1 and CDR2: MDHEN, SYDVKM. This CDR3 reads CASSGGDRVNEQYF. CDR3 sequence (DNA): TGTGCCAGCAGTGGAGGGGACAGGGTCAACGAGCAGTACTTC.

The chain uses TRBV29-1 and TRBJ1-1, with D unclear. CDR1 and CDR2 from the germline V gene are SQVTM and ANQGSEA. The V end lost 4 bases, the J end lost 0 bases, and 15 bases lay between the germline ends. The CDR3 sequence is 15 residues long. CDR3 sequence reads: CSVVPSGLLNTEAFF. As DNA, the CDR3 is TGCAGCGTTGTACCCTCCGGACTCCTGAACACTGAAGCTTTCTTT.

This clone was recorded a few times. The chain joins TRBV28 to TRBJ1-3, with TRBD1 identical over 8 bases. The CDR3 covers 14 residues. The germline V gene has CDR1 MDHEN and CDR2 SYDVKM. V lost 6 bases to trimming and J lost 3 bases; unmatched junction nucleotides: 4. CDR3: CASRRTGYGNTIYF. Written as DNA, the CDR3 is TGTGCCAGCAGGCGGACAGGGTATGGAAACACCATATATTTT.

The chain has TRBV28 and TRBJ1-4; D not certain. Trimming cost V 5 bases and J 6 bases, with 13 bases left between them. CDR1 and CDR2 from the germline V gene are MDHEN and SYDVKM. The CDR3 spans 14 residues. Here the CDR3 DNA reads TGTGCCAGCAGTCTCGGGATTAGAGATGAAAAACTGTTTTTT. This gives the protein CASSLGIRDEKLFF.

The chain joins TRBV6-6 to TRBJ1-2, with 10 bases identical to TRBD1. CDR1 and CDR2 (germline): MNHNY, SVGAGI (reference sequence). The length of the CDR3 is 15 residues. V shed 3 bases, J shed 8 bases, and the junction held 9 bases outside the gene matches. The CDR3 bases are TGTGCCAGCAGTTATTTTTGGGGACAGGGGAACGGCTACACCTTC. It yields the protein CASSYFWGQGNGYTF.

The chain couples TRBV29-1 to TRBJ1-2; 7 nucleotides align to TRBD1. CDR1 and CDR2 from the germline V gene are SQVTM and ANQGSEA. The length of the CDR3 is 11 residues. Germline trimming cut 5 bases from V and 7 bases from J; bases unmatched to any gene: 4. The CDR3 nucleotides read TGCAGCGTTCGTACAGGGGCTGGCTACACCTTC. This gives the protein CSVRTGAGYTF.

This clone was seen only a few times. The chain joins TRBV6-5 to TRBJ1-5; tentatively, D is TRBD1 (5 bases). CDR1 and CDR2 from the germline V gene are MNHEY and SVGAGI. The CDR3 runs 15 residues. V lost 2 bases and J lost 6, with 14 bases in between. The CDR3 DNA reads as TGTGCCAGCAGTTACGCATCCGGTCAGGGTCAGCCCCAGCATTTT. Protein sequence: CASSYASGQGQPQHF.

The gene calls are TRBV5-4 and TRBJ1-4; TRBD1 matches at 9 bases. CDR1 is SGHNT and CDR2 is YYREEE in the germline V gene (reference sequence). Unmatched junction bases numbered 1, after V lost 6 bases and J lost 4 bases. The CDR3 runs 13 residues. The CDR3 protein is CASKGQGNEKLFF. CDR3 coding DNA: TGTGCCAGCAAGGGACAGGGTAATGAAAAACTGTTTTTT.

The chain has TRBV6-6 and TRBJ2-5; TRBD2 aligns across 7 bases. V was clipped by 7 bases and J by 3 bases; unmatched bases: 11. The CDR3 has 15 residues. CDR1 MNHNY and CDR2 SVGAGI come from the germline V gene (reference sequence). CDR3 nucleotide sequence: TGTGCCAGCACTCATACCGGACTAGTTGAAGAGACCCAGTACTTC. Residues: CASTHTGLVEETQYF.

The chain carries TRBV5-1 and TRBJ2-7; D possibly corresponds to TRBD1 (6 bases). The CDR3 is 13 amino acids. Trimming removed 7 bases at V and 6 bases at J, with 17 bases between. Germline V lookup: CDR1 SGHRS, CDR2 YFSETQ. DNA for the CDR3: TGCGCCAGCGGTTGGACAGCGCCTTCCGAGCAGTACTTC. The encoded protein is CASGWTAPSEQYF.

The rearrangement links TRBV6-4 to TRBJ2-3; 10 bases agree with TRBD2. CDR1 and CDR2 (germline): MRHNA, SNTAGT. The CDR3 runs 15 residues. V lost 6 bases, J lost 2 bases, and 5 bases stayed unmatched. CDR3 residues: CASSVSGGITDTQYF. Here the CDR3 DNA reads TGTGCCAGCAGCGTTAGCGGGGGGATCACAGATACGCAGTATTTT.

V and J are TRBV28 and TRBJ1-2, with D tentatively TRBD1 (5 bases). Germline V gene lookup returns CDR1 MDHEN and CDR2 SYDVKM. Trimming pared 2 bases from V and 4 bases from J, leaving 11 bases between. CDR3 length: 14 amino acids. The CDR3 sequence is CASSLGQASYGYTF. CDR3 sequence (DNA): TGTGCCAGCAGTTTAGGACAAGCCAGCTATGGCTACACCTTC.

The CDR3 here is CASSPDNRGGTGELFF. Written as DNA, the CDR3 is TGTGCCAGCAGCCCGGATAATAGGGGAGGAACCGGGGAGCTGTTTTTT. The genes are TRBV5-4 and TRBJ2-2, with a weak D call TRBD2 (6 bases). The germline V and J ends were trimmed by 4 bases and 5 bases, with 18 bases remaining between them. CDR1 SGHNT and CDR2 YYREEE come from the germline V gene (reference sequence). The CDR3 consists of 16 residues.

The V gene is TRBV27, the J gene TRBJ1-5; D ambiguous. Germline V gene data show CDR1 as MNHEY and CDR2 as SMNVEV (reference sequence). V was clipped by 6 bases and J by 3 bases, with 15 bases between them. The CDR3 is 15 residues long. The CDR3 protein is CASSSNSFPNQPQHF. CDR3 nucleotides: TGTGCCAGCAGCTCCAACAGTTTTCCCAATCAGCCCCAGCATTTT.